These 19 T cell receptor beta chains were all obtained from the same sample, sequenced in a study of blood T cells in healthy people across ages. Alongside a J-beta primer mix, a sample-barcoded 5' primer served in a second PCR lasting roughly 7 to 11 cycles. MiXCR, applied by TCRdb to the 5' RACE reads, yields one record per CDR3 protein. The sample records about 620,000 distinct CDR3 sequences, approximately 52% being singletons. Sequencing used blood. These receptors originate from a woman of 80 years or more in good health.

A few counts support this clonotype. The chain is built from TRBV7-2 and TRBJ2-5, with TRBD2 identical over 13 bases. Germline values: CDR1 SGHTA, CDR2 FQGNSA. V gave up 3 bases and J gave up 5 bases; unmatched junction bases: 3. The CDR3 covers 15 residues. This CDR3 is CASSFGLAGAETQYF. The CDR3, as DNA: TGTGCCAGCAGCTTCGGACTAGCGGGAGCTGAGACCCAGTACTTC.

The chain uses TRBV10-1 and TRBJ2-5; D remains unclear. Trimming took 6 bases from V and 4 from J, leaving 18 bases between them. This CDR3 spans 15 amino acids. Germline V lookup: CDR1 WNHNN, CDR2 SYGVQD (reference sequence). CDR3 residues: CASRAKIRAPETQYF. The CDR3 DNA follows: TGCGCCAGCAGGGCTAAGATCCGGGCCCCAGAGACCCAGTACTTC.

This rearrangement joins TRBV20-1 to TRBJ2-3; no firm D call. Germline-derived CDR1 and CDR2 are DFQATT and SNEGSKA (reference sequence). This CDR3 region has 15 residues. V lost 3 bases to trimming and J lost 0 bases, with 13 bases between them. CDR3 region: CSARAIAPSTDTQYF. The CDR3 bases are TGCAGTGCTAGGGCCATCGCTCCTAGCACAGATACGCAGTATTTT.

This clonotype has just a few counts. The rearrangement uses TRBV6-1 and TRBJ1-5, with TRBD1 as a possible D gene (6 bases). The length of the CDR3 is 16 residues. Germline V gives CDR1 MNHNS, CDR2 SASEGT. Trimming left V 3 bases short and J 5 bases short, with 17 bases between. This CDR3 reads CASSESLGHPDQPQHF. The CDR3 DNA sequence: TGTGCCAGCAGTGAGAGTTTGGGACATCCTGATCAGCCCCAGCATTTT.

This clonotype was detected ten times or more. The chain couples TRBV20-1 to TRBJ2-1; D is possibly TRBD2 (6 bases). Germline CDR1 is DFQATT and CDR2 is SNEGSKA (reference sequence). The CDR3 covers 16 residues. Trimming shortened V by 6 bases and J by 5 bases, and 23 bases separated the two germline ends. CDR3 protein: CSAQPSWRGDNNEQFF. The CDR3, as DNA: TGCAGTGCACAGCCGTCTTGGCGGGGAGACAACAATGAGCAGTTCTTC.

This clonotype was counted at least ten times. V gene TRBV5-1 combines with J gene TRBJ2-1; 12 positions agree with TRBD2. Germline values: CDR1 SGHRS, CDR2 YFSETQ. The CDR3 is 16 amino acids. V lost 4 bases, J lost 1 base, and 3 bases stayed unmatched. CDR3 amino acids: CASSPGLAGSYNEQFF. The CDR3 DNA follows: TGCGCCAGCAGCCCTGGACTAGCGGGATCCTACAATGAGCAGTTCTTC.

J is TRBJ1-5 and V is TRBV7-8; D remains unclear. The V gene's germline CDR1 is SGHVS and CDR2 FQNEAQ. Trimming stripped 5 bases from V and 6 bases from J, with 11 bases between. The length of the CDR3 is 13 residues. CDR3 bases: TGTGCCAGCAGCATCGACATACTTCAGCCCCAGCATTTT. It yields the protein CASSIDILQPQHF.

This clonotype was counted a few times. DNA of the CDR3: TGTGCCAGCAGCCAATCCCATTTGTCACCCCTCCACTTT. This translates into CASSQSHLSPLHF. The chain recombines TRBV16 with TRBJ1-6, with D unresolved. This CDR3 has 13 residues. Between the trimmed V and J ends, which lost 0 bases and 10 bases, there was a span of 7 bases. The germline V gene encodes CDR1 KGHSY and CDR2 FQNENV.

This clonotype was seen at least ten times. This chain connects TRBV15 to TRBJ2-3, with a weak D call TRBD2 (5 bases). CDR1 and CDR2 (germline): LNHNV, YYDKDF (reference sequence). Deletions cut 6 bases from V and 3 bases from J, with 16 bases between. The CDR3 spans 15 residues. The DNA for the CDR3 is TGTGCCACCAGTAGCGAACCACTAGGTACAGATACGCAGTATTTT. It yields the protein CATSSEPLGTDTQYF.

The chain is built from TRBV7-8 and TRBJ2-1, with TRBD2 identical over 13 bases. CDR1 and CDR2 (germline): SGHVS, FQNEAQ. This CDR3 contains 15 residues. V shed 2 bases and J 10 bases; nucleotides not matched to a gene: 5. Here the CDR3 reads CASSLTSGGVREQFF. Here the CDR3 DNA reads TGTGCCAGCAGCTTAACTAGCGGGGGGGTAAGGGAGCAGTTCTTC.

This clonotype was observed many times. The rearrangement joins TRBV18 to TRBJ2-3; D is unclear. Germline CDR1 reads KGHSH; CDR2 reads LQKENI. The CDR3 has 13 amino acids. Deletions cut 2 bases from V and 6 bases from J, with 9 bases between. CDR3 residues: CASSPFGVDTQYF. In nucleotides, the CDR3 is TGTGCCAGCTCACCATTTGGTGTCGATACGCAGTATTTT.

This clonotype was counted between two and nine times. The chain recombines TRBV5-1 with TRBJ2-7, with 8 bases identical to TRBD2. J gave up 0 bases and V 4 bases, and 3 bases lay outside the gene matches. Germline CDR1 reads SGHRS; CDR2 reads YFSETQ. This CDR3 spans 14 amino acids. In DNA, the CDR3 is TGCGCCAGCAGCATACTAGCGGACTCCTACGAGCAGTACTTC. Protein product: CASSILADSYEQYF.

This chain joins TRBV5-1 and TRBJ1-6; TRBD1 aligns across 8 bases. The CDR3 is 16 residues long. V trimming: 3 bases; J trimming: 6 bases; junction bases outside the gene matches: 8. Germline lookup yields CDR1 SGHRS and CDR2 YFSETQ. This chain's CDR3 is CASSSTGTGFNSPLHF. CDR3 nucleotides: TGCGCCAGCAGCTCCACCGGGACAGGCTTTAATTCACCCCTCCACTTT.

This clonotype was detected ten times or more. The chain uses TRBV7-9 and TRBJ2-4; D is perhaps TRBD1 (5 bases). V was trimmed by 2 bases and J by 6 bases, leaving 5 bases between them. Looked up from germline, CDR1 is SEHNR and CDR2 is FQNEAQ (reference sequence). The CDR3 consists of 12 residues. The CDR3, as DNA: TGTGCCAGCAGCTTACAGGGAAACATTCAGTACTTC. Translated, it gives CASSLQGNIQYF.

Remarks on this clonotype: A much larger clone differs from this one at a single base, so this may be a read error. The rearrangement joins TRBV20-1 to TRBJ2-5; D may match TRBD1 or TRBD2 (5 bases each). The last part of the DNA fits TRBJ2-7 better; the J call may be wrong. The CDR3 loop spans 13 amino acids. Germline lookup yields CDR1 DFQATT and CDR2 SNEGSKA (reference sequence). DNA for the CDR3: TGCAGTGCTAGACGGGACGGGGTTTACGAGCAGTACTTC. This encodes CSARRDGVYEQYF.

The chain joins TRBV6-6 to TRBJ2-7, with TRBD1 as a possible D gene (6 bases). CDR3 length equals 17 residues. Trimming left V 2 bases short and J 0 bases short, with 17 bases between. Looked up from germline, CDR1 is MNHNY and CDR2 is SVGAGI (reference sequence). CDR3: CASSYSLGQRSSYEQYF. In DNA, the CDR3 is TGTGCCAGCAGTTACAGCCTCGGACAGAGAAGCTCCTACGAGCAGTACTTC.

A remark on this clonotype: A much larger clone differs from this one at a single base, so this may be a read error. No conserved phenylalanine or tryptophan ends this CDR3, so it is likely a read error. V is TRBV20-1 and J is TRBJ2-1; no definite D call. This CDR3 has 10 residues. V was pared by 7 bases and J by 6 bases, with 7 bases between. The germline gives CDR1 DFQATT, CDR2 SNEGSKA (reference sequence). The CDR3 sequence is CSVLGNEQFL. CDR3 in DNA: TGCAGTGTTTTGGGCAATGAGCAGTTCTTA.

The chain uses TRBV7-3 and TRBJ2-1; tentatively, D is TRBD1 (6 bases). Germline values: CDR1 SGHTA, CDR2 FQGTGA. This CDR3 comprises 14 residues. With 11 bases removed from V and 5 bases from J, the gap between germline ends came to 19 bases. The CDR3 coding sequence is TGTGCCTCCGGTCTGGGGACATCTAACAATGAGCAGTTCTTC. It codes for CASGLGTSNNEQFF.

The chain uses TRBV3-1 and TRBJ1-2; 9 positions match TRBD1. Germline V CDR1 and CDR2: LGHDT, YNNKEL (reference sequence). The CDR3 spans 15 residues. The trim removed 0 bases at V and 7 bases at J, leaving 6 bases unmatched. In DNA, the CDR3 is TGTGCCAGCAGCCAAGAGGGGACAGGGCGGATTGGCTACACCTTC. Protein product: CASSQEGTGRIGYTF.